Listed here are 28 T cell receptor beta chains from one sample, sequenced in a study of shared T cell receptors in the human thymus. This table comes from immunoSEQ multiplex PCR, and its TCRdb copy is limited to in-frame clones, with some not included. There are 700,000 or so clones in the sample; 80% to 90% occur only once, and roughly 0.01% lies in the top ten. This same sample was also part of a study on human thymus T cells.

The sequencing sample was made of thymocytes. Receptors were obtained from a girl under three years old with a congenital heart defect.

The rearrangement joins TRBV28 to TRBJ2-7, with 9 bases aligning to TRBD1. The CDR3 extends over 15 amino acids. Germline V gives CDR1 MDHEN, CDR2 SYDVKM. V lost 5 bases, J lost 2 bases, and 7 bases stayed unmatched. The chain's CDR3 is CASSPGTGFAYEQYF. CDR3 DNA sequence: TGTGCCAGCAGTCCCGGGACAGGGTTTGCCTACGAGCAGTACTTC.

The V call is TRBV6-5, the J call TRBJ2-7; 7 nucleotides agree with TRBD2. V trimming: 0 bases; J trimming: 3 bases; junction bases outside the gene matches: 5. CDR3 size: 15 residues. CDR1 MNHEY and CDR2 SVGAGI come from the germline V gene. The CDR3, as DNA: TGTGCCAGCAGTTACTCCCCGCTAGCGGACTACGAGCAGTACTTC. Translating gives CASSYSPLADYEQYF.

V usage is TRBV15 and J usage is TRBJ2-7; TRBD1 might be the D (6 bases). This CDR3 comprises 12 residues. Trimming left V 0 bases short and J 12 bases short, with 12 bases between. Germline V gene data show CDR1 as LNHNV and CDR2 as YYDKDF (reference sequence). The CDR3 DNA sequence: TGTGCCACCAGCAGAGATATGGGGGCTCCGTACTTC. It codes for CATSRDMGAPYF.

The chain links TRBV28 to TRBJ1-1, with 7 bases lining up with TRBD1. CDR1 is MDHEN, CDR2 SYDVKM, per germline. The CDR3 runs to 14 residues. Losses at the gene ends were 6 bases for V and 11 bases for J; bases not matched to a gene: 15. CDR3 in DNA: TGTGCCAGCAGGTCCCAATTCGGAGACAGGGCGGCTTTCTTT. It yields the protein CASRSQFGDRAAFF. The complete variable domain, with remaining parts taken from reference TRBV28 and TRBJ1-1, reads DVKVTQSSRYLVKRTGEKVFLECVQDMDHENMFWYRQDPGLGLRLIYFSYDVKMKEKGDIPEGYSVSREKKERFSLILESASTNQTSMYLCASRSQFGDRAAFFGQGTRLTVV.

The gene calls are TRBV7-2 and TRBJ1-1; 8 nucleotides align to TRBD1. CDR3 length: 12 residues. The trim removed 5 bases at V and 5 bases at J, leaving 1 base unmatched. CDR1 is SGHTA, CDR2 FQGNSA, per germline. CDR3 in DNA: TGTGCCAGCAGCGACAGGGGAACTGAAGCTTTCTTT. Its translation is CASSDRGTEAFF. The whole variable domain, remainder taken from reference TRBV7-2 and TRBJ1-1, is GAGVSQSPSNKVTEKGKDVELRCDPISGHTALYWYRQSLGQGLEFLIYFQGNSAPDKSGLPSDRFSAERTGGSVSTLTIQRTQQEDSAVYLCASSDRGTEAFFGQGTRLTVV.

The rearrangement joins TRBV5-6 to TRBJ2-3; possibly TRBD1 for D (6 bases). With 3 bases removed from V and 2 bases from J, the gap between germline ends came to 10 bases. The CDR3 extends over 14 amino acids. Germline V gives CDR1 SGHDT, CDR2 YYEEEE. CDR3 loop: CASSSQGTTDTQYF. CDR3 in DNA: TGTGCCAGCAGCTCACAGGGAACCACAGATACGCAGTATTTT.

V usage is TRBV4-1 and J usage is TRBJ1-5, with D perhaps matching TRBD1 (6 bases). CDR3 length: 15 residues. Germline V gene data show CDR1 as MGHRA and CDR2 as YSYEKL. V lost 4 bases and J lost 0, with 10 bases in between. CDR3 protein: CASSRTAYSNQPQHF. In DNA form, the CDR3 reads TGCGCCAGCAGCCGGACAGCGTATAGCAATCAGCCCCAGCATTTT.

V usage is TRBV6-5 and J usage is TRBJ1-1, with 7 positions matching TRBD1. J lost 3 bases, V lost 0 bases, and 7 bases had no gene match. The CDR3 is 16 residues long. Germline V lookup: CDR1 MNHEY, CDR2 SVGAGI. The CDR3 region has the DNA TGTGCCAGCAGTTACTCGACGGGACAGCTACACACTGAAGCTTTCTTT. Translating it yields CASSYSTGQLHTEAFF.

The chain joins TRBV21-1 to TRBJ2-7; the table assigns TRBD2, which was not confirmed against the DNA. TRBV21-1 is flagged as a pseudogene. This CDR3 comprises 18 residues. CDR3 bases: TGTGCCAGCAGCAAAGGGAAGGAAAGCGGGGGGAGCTCCTACGAGCAGTACTTC. It translates to CASSKGKESGGSSYEQYF.

The gene calls are TRBV5-6 and TRBJ2-1; TRBD2 might be the D (6 bases). The germline V gene encodes CDR1 SGHDT and CDR2 YYEEEE. Trimming took off 4 bases at V and 6 bases at J, with 26 bases between the two ends. The CDR3 sequence is 18 residues long. CDR3 residues: CASSQIEPNARLGNEQFF. The CDR3, as DNA: TGTGCCAGCAGCCAAATAGAGCCAAATGCCAGACTAGGCAATGAGCAGTTCTTC.

The J gene is TRBJ1-2, the V gene TRBV27; D is possibly TRBD1 (6 bases). Germline V lookup: CDR1 MNHEY, CDR2 SMNVEV (reference sequence). V lost 4 bases and J lost 6, with 18 bases in between. This CDR3 has 15 amino acids. The CDR3 nucleotides read TGTGCCAGCAGTTCCCTAATTACAGGGATCCATGGCTACACCTTC. It translates to CASSSLITGIHGYTF.

This clone showed up just once. The chain employs TRBV2 and TRBJ2-3, with a possible D match to TRBD2 (7 bases). V was cut by 2 bases and J by 2 bases, with 14 bases left in between. CDR3 size: 16 residues. Germline V gene data show CDR1 as SNHLY and CDR2 as FYNNEI. The CDR3 loop is CASSEPGGAITDTQYF. CDR3 DNA sequence: TGTGCCAGCAGTGAACCTGGGGGGGCTATCACAGATACGCAGTATTTT. Combining the CDR3 with reference TRBV2 and TRBJ2-3 gives the whole variable domain EPEVTQTPSHQVTQMGQEVILRCVPISNHLYFYWYRQILGQKVEFLVSFYNNEISEKSEIFDDQFSVERPDGSNFTLKIRSTKLEDSAMYFCASSEPGGAITDTQYFGPGTRLTVL.

This chain links TRBV5-1 with TRBJ2-3; 8 positions agree with TRBD1. The V gene end was trimmed by 4 bases and the J gene end by 2 bases; junction bases not matched to a gene: 12. The germline CDR1 and CDR2 sequences are SGHRS and YFSETQ. CDR3 length: 17 amino acids. The CDR3 protein is CASSLSFDRGTTDTQYF. As DNA, the CDR3 is TGCGCCAGCAGCCTCTCCTTCGACAGGGGAACCACAGATACGCAGTATTTT.

This clone was detected only once. This chain joins TRBV7-3 and TRBJ2-3, with D perhaps matching TRBD1 (5 bases). Trimming shortened V by 4 bases and J by 1 base, and 12 bases separated the two germline ends. There are 15 residues in the CDR3. CDR1 is SGHTA, CDR2 FQGTGA, per germline. The chain's CDR3 is CASSSRGIGTDTQYF. The CDR3 DNA reads as TGTGCCAGCAGCTCTAGGGGAATCGGCACAGATACGCAGTATTTT. Together with reference TRBV7-3 and TRBJ2-3, the CDR3 gives the full variable domain: GAGVSQTPSNKVTEKGKYVELRCDPISGHTALYWYRQSLGQGPEFLIYFQGTGAADDSGLPNDRFFAVRPEGSVSTLKIQRTERGDSAVYLCASSSRGIGTDTQYFGPGTRLTVL.

The chain employs TRBV6-1 and TRBJ1-2; perhaps TRBD1 as D (6 bases). Germline CDR1 MNHNS, CDR2 SASEGT. The CDR3 consists of 16 residues. Trimming cost V 4 bases and J 1 base, with 16 bases left between them. The CDR3 nucleotides are TGTGCCAGCAGTGGGATGCGACAGGCACTTAACTATGGCTACACCTTC. As protein: CASSGMRQALNYGYTF.

The gene calls are TRBV18 and TRBJ2-7; TRBD1 matches at 10 bases. V lost 1 base to trimming and J lost 5 bases; unmatched junction nucleotides: 5. Germline CDR1 is KGHSH and CDR2 is LQKENI. The CDR3 loop spans 15 amino acids. The CDR3 region is CASSPRDRGNDEQYF. CDR3 sequence (DNA): TGTGCCAGCTCACCACGGGACAGGGGCAATGACGAGCAGTACTTC.

The genes are TRBV5-6 and TRBJ1-1, with 7 positions matching TRBD1. CDR3 length: 19 amino acids. V lost 4 bases to trimming and J lost 4 bases; unmatched junction nucleotides: 22. Germline V gene lookup returns CDR1 SGHDT and CDR2 YYEEEE. The CDR3 DNA reads TGTGCCAGCAGCCGAATCTTACCGGGAGACAGGGCCGAGGTCACTGAAGCTTTCTTT. Translation gives CASSRILPGDRAEVTEAFF.

This clone appeared once. This chain connects TRBV28 to TRBJ1-2, with 7 bases matching TRBD1. Trimming cost V 5 bases and J 4 bases; bases outside gene matches: 19. Per germline, CDR1 MDHEN and CDR2 SYDVKM. The CDR3 runs to 18 residues. The CDR3 is CASSPLGRGFPTGYGYTF. The CDR3 region has the DNA TGTGCCAGCAGTCCCTTGGGCAGGGGGTTCCCCACGGGCTATGGCTACACCTTC.

In this sample, this clone turned up once. This chain links TRBV5-1 with TRBJ2-7; D is perhaps TRBD2 (5 bases). Germline CDR1 reads SGHRS; CDR2 reads YFSETQ. The V gene lost 5 bases and the J gene lost 0 bases, with 15 bases spanning the gap. The CDR3 contains 15 residues. The DNA of the CDR3 is TGCGCCAGCAGTTCACTTCTAACTAGCTCCTACGAGCAGTACTTC. Residues: CASSSLLTSSYEQYF. The entire variable domain, with the rest obtained from reference TRBV5-1 and TRBJ2-7, is as follows: KAGVTQTPRYLIKTRGQQVTLSCSPISGHRSVSWYQQTPGQGLQFLFEYFSETQRNKGNFPGRFSGRQFSNSRSEMNVSTLELGDSALYLCASSSLLTSSYEQYFGPGTRLTVT.

The V gene is TRBV2, the J gene TRBJ1-1; D is ambiguous. The CDR3 sequence is 17 residues long. Between the trimmed V and J ends, which lost 8 bases and 4 bases, there was a span of 26 bases. Germline loops: CDR1 SNHLY, CDR2 FYNNEI. In DNA, the CDR3 is TGTGCCAGCCCTAGACTACGTAAGACACTTCGGGGCACTGAAGCTTTCTTT. Protein product: CASPRLRKTLRGTEAFF.

The chain employs TRBV7-9 and TRBJ1-3; D gene unclear. Trimming removed 5 bases from V and 0 bases from J, with 5 bases in between. The germline V gene encodes CDR1 SEHNR and CDR2 FQNEAQ (reference sequence). CDR3 length: 13 residues. The CDR3 loop reads CASSPSSGNTIYF. CDR3 DNA sequence: TGTGCCAGCAGCCCCTCCTCTGGAAACACCATATATTTT.

The chain is built from TRBV5-1 and TRBJ2-6; tentative D call: TRBD1 (6 bases). Germline loops: CDR1 SGHRS, CDR2 YFSETQ. The CDR3 runs to 20 residues. V shed 0 bases and J shed 4 bases, with 23 bases lying between them. The chain's CDR3 is CASSLVREAGASEGANVLTF. CDR3 bases: TGCGCCAGCAGCTTGGTCAGGGAAGCAGGGGCATCGGAAGGGGCCAACGTCCTGACTTTC.

J is TRBJ1-1 and V is TRBV7-9, with a tentative D call TRBD1 (5 bases). V lost 5 bases and J 3 bases, leaving 16 bases between the germline ends. There are 15 residues in the CDR3. CDR1 is SEHNR and CDR2 is FQNEAQ in the germline V gene (reference sequence). CDR3 nucleotide sequence: TGTGCCAGCAGCCATTACCAGGGAGGGGACACTGAAGCTTTCTTT. This gives the protein CASSHYQGGDTEAFF. The complete variable domain, with remaining parts taken from reference TRBV7-9 and TRBJ1-1, reads DTGVSQNPRHKITKRGQNVTFRCDPISEHNRLYWYRQTLGQGPEFLTYFQNEAQLEKSRLLSDRFSAERPKGSFSTLEIQRTEQGDSAMYLCASSHYQGGDTEAFFGQGTRLTVV.

CDR3 DNA sequence: TGTGCCAGCAGCTTGGATGGCAGCCAAGAGACCCAGTACTTC. It yields the protein CASSLDGSQETQYF. This chain uses TRBV5-5 with TRBJ2-5; D not certain. Germline V gene data show CDR1 as SGHKS and CDR2 as YYEKEE (reference sequence). The CDR3 has 14 amino acids. Trimming shortened V by 0 bases and J by 1 base, and 7 bases separated the two germline ends.

The chain has TRBV28 and TRBJ1-2; D is possibly TRBD1 (6 bases). The CDR3 runs 18 residues. The germline gives CDR1 MDHEN, CDR2 SYDVKM. Between the trimmed V and J ends, which lost 3 bases and 4 bases, there was a span of 24 bases. DNA for the CDR3: TGTGCCAGCAGTTTCTCCAGACCCAGGGGATCCCATCTCTATGGCTACACCTTC. Amino acid sequence: CASSFSRPRGSHLYGYTF.

This chain connects TRBV25-1 to TRBJ1-2, with TRBD1 identical over 7 bases. The ends lost 4 bases at V and 3 bases at J; junction bases unmatched: 17. The germline V gene has CDR1 MGHDK and CDR2 SYGVNS. This CDR3 is 18 amino acids long. The CDR3 reads CASSANRDSPLVDYGYTF. As DNA, the CDR3 is TGTGCCAGCAGTGCGAACCGGGACAGTCCCCTTGTTGACTATGGCTACACCTTC.

V is TRBV27 and J is TRBJ1-6, with D maybe TRBD1 (5 bases). V lost 2 bases, J lost 3 bases, and 20 bases lay in between. This CDR3 is built from 19 residues. CDR1 and CDR2 from the germline V gene are MNHEY and SMNVEV (reference sequence). The CDR3 region is CASSLKSDTVPFYNSPLHF. The CDR3 DNA follows: TGTGCCAGCAGTTTAAAATCGGACACCGTACCTTTCTATAATTCACCCCTCCACTTT.

In its sample, this clone was seen once. The gene calls are TRBV11-2 and TRBJ2-1; 8 nucleotides agree with TRBD1. There are 16 residues in the CDR3. The germline V gene has CDR1 SGHAT and CDR2 FQNNGV. Germline trimming cut 4 bases from V and 0 bases from J; bases unmatched to any gene: 5. CDR3 DNA: TGTGCCAGCAGCTGGGGACAGGCCAGCTCCTACAATGAGCAGTTCTTC. Protein product: CASSWGQASSYNEQFF.